The rows below give T cell receptor beta chains drawn from one sample of a study of cytomegalovirus exposure and HLA in healthy donors. Libraries were prepared by immunoSEQ multiplex PCR; TCRdb keeps only in-frame clonotypes and omits some of them. This sample has under 150,000 clones, with roughly four fifths found just once. What was sequenced was PBMCs. These receptors originate from a boy aged 2-15 years in good health and CMV-seronegative. The CDR3 runs from the conserved cysteine through the conserved F or W. A D gene is named only where the DNA matches it firmly. Clone size, where shown, is once, few, many, or a class for clones that have expanded.

V	size	D	J	DNA	CDR3
TRBV19	NA	NA	TRBJ1-2	TGTGCCAGTAGTATAGAGGCCTATGGCTACACCTTC	CASSIEAYGYTF
TRBV2	few	NA	TRBJ1-5	TGTGCCAGCAGGAGTACAGGGAATCAGCCCCAGCATTTT	CASRSTGNQPQHF
TRBV5-1	once	TRBD2	TRBJ2-3	TGCGCCAGCAGCTTGGAATCTAGCGGGGGGGATACGCAGTATTTT	CASSLESSGGDTQYF
TRBV25-1	NA	NA	TRBJ2-5	TGTGCCAGCAGTCGAGGGCAGGCCGTAGAGACCCAGTACTTC	CASSRGQAVETQYF
TRBV27	once	NA	TRBJ1-5	TGTGCCAGCAGTTCCGTCCCGCGGACAGAGCTGAATCAGCCCCAGCATTTT	CASSSVPRTELNQPQHF
TRBV27	once	NA	TRBJ2-3	TGTGCCAGCAGTTTATCTTGGGGGGGCACAGATACGCAGTATTTT	CASSLSWGGTDTQYF
TRBV4-3	NA	TRBD1	TRBJ2-3	TGCGCCAGCAGCCTCAACAGGGGAAGCACAGATACGCAGTATTTT	CASSLNRGSTDTQYF
TRBV19	NA	TRBD2	TRBJ2-1	TGTGCCAGTAGTCCCGGGCCCGGGGGGTACAATGAGCAGTTCTTC	CASSPGPGGYNEQFF
TRBV2	NA	TRBD1	TRBJ2-1	TGTGCCAGCAGTGATAGGACAGGTGGTAATGAGCAGTTCTTC	CASSDRTGGNEQFF
TRBV4-3	NA	TRBD1	TRBJ1-6	TGCGCCAGCAGCCACACAGATCGGACAGGGGGTAATTCACCCCTCCACTTT	CASSHTDRTGGNSPLHF
TRBV6-1	few	NA	TRBJ2-5	TGTGCCAGCAGTGTTTTTGCGGGGTCGGGGGAGACCCAGTACTTC	CASSVFAGSGETQYF
TRBV11-2	NA	TRBD1	TRBJ1-2	TGTGCCAGCAGGGTGACTCGGGACAGGGGGCTAAAGGGCTATGGCTACACCTTC	CASRVTRDRGLKGYGYTF
TRBV5-1	NA	TRBD2	TRBJ2-5	TGCGCCAGCAGCTTGGCGATGGGAGGGTGGGGAGAGACCCAGTACTTC	CASSLAMGGWGETQYF
TRBV4-3	NA	TRBD1	TRBJ1-4	TGCGCCAGCAGCCAAGAAGGGACAGCCGTTGCAACTAATGAAAAACTGTTTTTT	CASSQEGTAVATNEKLFF
TRBV27	NA	NA	TRBJ2-1	TGTGCCAGCAGTCTAAGGGGCAATGAGCAGTTCTTC	CASSLRGNEQFF
TRBV7-6	NA	TRBD2	TRBJ2-1	TGTGCCAGCAGCCCCCGTAGTAGCGGGGGGCCCAGCTCCTACAATGAGCAGTTCTTC	CASSPRSSGGPSSYNEQFF
TRBV7-7	once	NA	TRBJ1-1	TGTGCTAGCAGCTTGAACGGGGGAACTGAAGCTTTCTTT	CASSLNGGTEAFF
TRBV30	NA	NA	TRBJ2-2	TGTGCCTGGAGGAGGGTGGGGAGCGGTTCCAGCGGGGAGCTGTTTTTT	CAWRRVGSGSSGELFF
TRBV9	NA	TRBD2	TRBJ2-3	TGTGCCAGCAGCCCCCGACTAGCGGGGGGCCTCACAGATACGCAGTATTTT	CASSPRLAGGLTDTQYF
TRBV7-8	once	NA	TRBJ1-5	TGTGCCAGCAGCTTAGGGGAGGGATTTGGGCATCAGCCCCAGCATTTT	CASSLGEGFGHQPQHF
TRBV7-2	NA	NA	TRBJ1-1	TGTGCCAGCAGCTCCCAGGGAGGGCTGACTGAAGCTTTCTTT	CASSSQGGLTEAFF
TRBV19	NA	NA	TRBJ2-1	TGTGCCAGTAGTATTCAAGGGGTGGGTGAGCAGTTCTTC	CASSIQGVGEQFF
TRBV9	NA	TRBD1	TRBJ1-2	TGTGCCAGCAGCGTAGGACAGGGGCGGGTCTATGGCTACACCTTC	CASSVGQGRVYGYTF
TRBV19	NA	TRBD1	TRBJ1-2	TGTGCCAGTACCCAAGATGGGACAGACTATGGCTACACCTTC	CASTQDGTDYGYTF
TRBV27	NA	TRBD2	TRBJ2-5	TGTGCCAGCAGTTTAGCGGGAGTCTCGGAGACCCAGTACTTC	CASSLAGVSETQYF
TRBV5-1	few	NA	TRBJ2-7	TGCGCCAGCAGCTTGGCGGACAGACCAGATTACGAGCAGTACTTC	CASSLADRPDYEQYF
TRBV6-6	once	TRBD2	TRBJ2-2	TGTGCCAGCCAGCTAGCGGGAGACAACACCGGGGAGCTGTTTTTT	CASQLAGDNTGELFF
TRBV2	once	NA	TRBJ2-3	TGTGCCAGCAGTGGCGCAGGGAGCACAGATACGCAGTATTTT	CASSGAGSTDTQYF
TRBV19	NA	NA	TRBJ1-5	TGTGCCAGCGGAGTAGCCTTGTATAGCAATCAGCCCCAGCATTTT	CASGVALYSNQPQHF
TRBV5-5	NA	TRBD2	TRBJ2-2	TGTGCCAGCAGCTCCCCGGCGGGCGGGGGCACCGGGGAGCTGTTTTTT	CASSSPAGGGTGELFF
TRBV6-4	NA	TRBD2	TRBJ2-1	TGTGCCAGCAGTGAAACCGGGACTAGCGGGAGCAATGAGCAGTTCTTC	CASSETGTSGSNEQFF
TRBV18	NA	TRBD1	TRBJ1-2	TGTGCCAGCTCACCACTTGACACAGGGGGCTCTCAGGGCTATGGCTACACCTTC	CASSPLDTGGSQGYGYTF
TRBV11-1	NA	NA	TRBJ1-2	TGTGCCAGCAGCTCCGGGACTGTTGCCTACACCTTC	CASSSGTVAYTF
TRBV14	NA	TRBD1	TRBJ2-1	TGTGCCAGCAGCCTAGGGGACAGGCCGAGTAATGAGCAGTTCTTC	CASSLGDRPSNEQFF
TRBV5-1	NA	TRBD2	TRBJ2-3	TGCGCCAGCAGCTTGGAGGGACTAGCGGGGGGAGGAGATACGCAGTATTTT	CASSLEGLAGGGDTQYF
TRBV5-1	NA	TRBD1	TRBJ1-1	TGCGCCAGCAGCGTCTCTGACAGGGGGCGACCTGAAGCTTTCTTT	CASSVSDRGRPEAFF
TRBV19	NA	TRBD1	TRBJ1-1	TGTGCCAGTAGTCTCGACAGGGGATGGAACACTGAAGCTTTCTTT	CASSLDRGWNTEAFF
TRBV5-6	NA	TRBD2	TRBJ2-1	TGTGCCAGCAGCTCGAGCGGGAGGGCCCACAATGAGCAGTTCTTC	CASSSSGRAHNEQFF
TRBV7-9	NA	NA	TRBJ1-1	TGTGCCAGCAGCCCCCTCAGCCCCCCGGGGTTAGACACTGAAGCTTTCTTT	CASSPLSPPGLDTEAFF
TRBV6-1	NA	TRBD2	TRBJ2-7	TGTGCCAGCAGTTCGACCGGGACGGGAGGGTTAGAGCAGTACTTC	CASSSTGTGGLEQYF
TRBV10-3	NA	NA	TRBJ1-2	TGTGCCATCAGTGAGTCGACCCCCGACAGGTTGGATGGCTACACCTTC	CAISESTPDRLDGYTF
TRBV18	NA	TRBD2	TRBJ2-2	TGTGCCAGCTCAGTCGGGGGGGCCCTCACCAACACCGGGGAGCTGTTTTTT	CASSVGGALTNTGELFF
TRBV5-1	NA	NA	TRBJ2-3	TGCGCCAGCAGCTTGGGGGCTAGCACAGATACGCAGTATTTT	CASSLGASTDTQYF
TRBV6-5	NA	TRBD1	TRBJ1-4	TGTGCCAGCAGCCTATTTGGCAGGGGGGATGAAAAACTGTTTTTT	CASSLFGRGDEKLFF
TRBV4-3	NA	TRBD2	TRBJ2-5	TGCGCCAGCAGCCAAGATTTGGCTAGCGGGGGGGCAGGGACCCAGTACTTC	CASSQDLASGGAGTQYF
TRBV5-4	NA	NA	TRBJ1-1	TGTGCCAGCAGCTTGGGAGGCAGGGGACGAATGAACACTGGAGCTTTCTTT	CASSLGGRGRMNTGAFF
TRBV5-5	once	NA	TRBJ1-1	TGTGCCAGCAGCTTTCGGGCGGGCACTGAAGCTTTCTTT	CASSFRAGTEAFF
TRBV6-4	few	NA	TRBJ2-2	TGTGCCAGCAGTGAGGCCCCCGGCGGGACCGGGGAGCTGTTTTTT	CASSEAPGGTGELFF
TRBV4-1	NA	TRBD2	TRBJ2-3	TGCGCCAGCAGCCCCCTGGGGGGGATCTTACAGCTAGGGCATCCTACAGATACGCAGTATTTT	CASSPLGGILQLGHPTDTQYF
TRBV6-1	NA	TRBD1	TRBJ2-7	TGTGCCAGCAGTGACTGGGACAGGTCCTACGAGCAGTACTTC	CASSDWDRSYEQYF
TRBV7-3	NA	NA	TRBJ1-6	TGTGCCAGCAGCTTAGGAACTGAGGATTCACCCCTCCACTTT	CASSLGTEDSPLHF
TRBV19	NA	NA	TRBJ2-5	TGTGCCAGTAGTATATGGACTAAAGAGACCCAGTACTTC	CASSIWTKETQYF
TRBV5-1	NA	NA	TRBJ2-7	TGCGCCAGCAGCTTGGGGAACCTTCGTCGGGACACCTACGAGCAGTACTTC	CASSLGNLRRDTYEQYF
TRBV7-3	NA	TRBD1	TRBJ1-1	TGTGCCAGCAGCTTAACCGGGACAGGGGACACTGAAGCTTTCTTT	CASSLTGTGDTEAFF
TRBV7-9	NA	NA	TRBJ1-2	TGTGCCAGCAGCTTATCGTGGAGTAATGGCTACACCTTC	CASSLSWSNGYTF